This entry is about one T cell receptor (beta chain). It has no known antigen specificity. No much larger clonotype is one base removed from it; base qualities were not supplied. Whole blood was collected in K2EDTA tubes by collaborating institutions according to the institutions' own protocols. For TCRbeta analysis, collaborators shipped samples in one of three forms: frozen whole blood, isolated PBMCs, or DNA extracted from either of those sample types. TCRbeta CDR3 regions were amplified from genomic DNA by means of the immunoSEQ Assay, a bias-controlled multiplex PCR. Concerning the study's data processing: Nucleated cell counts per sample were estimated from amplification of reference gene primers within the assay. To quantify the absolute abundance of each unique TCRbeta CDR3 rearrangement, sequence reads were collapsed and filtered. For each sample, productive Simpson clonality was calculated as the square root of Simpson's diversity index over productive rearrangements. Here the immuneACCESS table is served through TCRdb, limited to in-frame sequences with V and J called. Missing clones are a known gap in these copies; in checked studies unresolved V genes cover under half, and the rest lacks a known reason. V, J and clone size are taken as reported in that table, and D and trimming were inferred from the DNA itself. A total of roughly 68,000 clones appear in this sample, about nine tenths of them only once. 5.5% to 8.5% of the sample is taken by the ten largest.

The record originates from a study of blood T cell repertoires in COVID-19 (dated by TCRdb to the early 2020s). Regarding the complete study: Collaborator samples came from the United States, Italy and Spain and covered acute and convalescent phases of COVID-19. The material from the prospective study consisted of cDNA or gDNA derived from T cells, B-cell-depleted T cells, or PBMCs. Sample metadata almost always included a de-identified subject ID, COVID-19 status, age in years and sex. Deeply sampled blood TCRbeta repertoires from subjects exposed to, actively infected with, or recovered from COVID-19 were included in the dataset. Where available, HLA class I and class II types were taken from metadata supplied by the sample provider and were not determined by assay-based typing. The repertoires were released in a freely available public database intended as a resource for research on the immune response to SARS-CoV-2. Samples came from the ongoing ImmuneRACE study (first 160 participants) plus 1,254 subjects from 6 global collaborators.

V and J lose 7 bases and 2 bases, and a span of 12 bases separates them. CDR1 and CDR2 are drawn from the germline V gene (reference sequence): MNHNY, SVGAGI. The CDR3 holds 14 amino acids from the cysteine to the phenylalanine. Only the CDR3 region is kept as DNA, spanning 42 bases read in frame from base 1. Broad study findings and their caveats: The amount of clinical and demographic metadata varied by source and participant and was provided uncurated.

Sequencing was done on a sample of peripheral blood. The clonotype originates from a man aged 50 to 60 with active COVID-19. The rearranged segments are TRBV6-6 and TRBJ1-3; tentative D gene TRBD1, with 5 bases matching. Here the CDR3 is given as CASTGGAAGNTIYF. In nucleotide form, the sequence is TGTGCCAGCACCGGCGGGGCTGCTGGAAACACCATATATTTT.